The T cell receptor (beta chain) described here comes from a study of blood T cells in healthy people across ages. Whole-study results and caveats: Both naive CD4+ cell counts and diversity were greater in long-lived donors than in aged donors.

The germline gives CDR1 WNHNN, CDR2 SYGVQD (reference sequence). The CDR3 is made up of 12 amino acids. Trimming removed 0 bases from V and 7 bases from J, with 4 bases in between. The table lists this clonotype with a few counts. Antigen: not known. Using a J-beta primer mix together with a sample-barcoded 5' primer, a second PCR was run for roughly 6 to 12 cycles. TCRdb re-derived calls from the 5' RACE reads in MiXCR, one entry per CDR3 protein. The sample has about 1 million distinct CDR3 sequences; over 35% are singletons. The sample was blood. The clonotype comes from a woman aged 55 to 70 in good health. This chain joins TRBV10-1 and TRBJ2-1, with D unresolved. This CDR3 reads CASSESNNEQFF. CDR3 nucleotides: TGCGCCAGCAGTGAGTCGAATAATGAGCAGTTCTTC.